The TCR beta chain under discussion was sequenced for a study of T cell repertoires in cytomegalovirus infection. The table lists this clonotype with a few counts. What it binds is not known. The length of the CDR3 is 15 residues. From germline, CDR1 is SGHTA and CDR2 FQGNSA. V gave up 5 bases and J gave up 4 bases, with 15 bases separating them. TCRdb processed the reads anew with MiXCR; each CDR3 protein has one entry. The table records 380,000 or so distinct CDR3 sequences, about 35% of them present only once. V gene TRBV7-2 combines with J gene TRBJ2-1, with unresolved D. The material was cultured PBMCs, obtained from culture after CMV antigen stimulation. The clonotype comes from a human donor in good health (CMV status not recorded). Some clones in this sample may be carry-over from other donors' samples. The CDR3 DNA sequence: TGTGCCAGCAGCGTTGGTTTTGCGGATTACAATGAGCAGTTCTTC. This codes for CASSVGFADYNEQFF.